Listed below are T cell receptor beta chains from one sample, sequenced in a study of early T cells in non-severe SARS-CoV-2 infection. Each CDR3 protein is one row after TCRdb ran MiXCR on the 5' RACE reads. The sample consists of around 84,000 distinct CDR3 sequences, roughly an eighth of them appearing once. The sample comprised whole blood. The receptors were gathered from an adult who was a healthcare worker with PCR-confirmed SARS-CoV-2 infection or an uninfected control (not recorded which). Each CDR3 is given with its conserved first and last residue. Fields, in order: J gene, clone size, V gene, D gene, CDR3 DNA, CDR3 protein. A D gene is named only where the DNA matches it firmly. Rows may omit the clone size; those that give it use once, few, many or a size class.

TRBJ2-4 | many | TRBV11-2 | - | TGTGCCAGCAGCTTAGACGGATCAGGCCCCGAGTACTTC | CASSLDGSGPEYF
TRBJ1-1 | few | TRBV7-9 | - | TGTGCCAGCAGCAAGAACAGGGAGAACACTGAAGCTTTCTTT | CASSKNRENTEAFF
TRBJ2-1 | many | TRBV7-8 | - | TGTGCCAGCAGCTTAGAAGGGATCGATGAGCAGTTCTTC | CASSLEGIDEQFF
TRBJ2-1 | - | TRBV10-3 | TRBD1 | TGTGCCATCAACCCGGGGCAGGGGGCTCTGAATGAGCAGTTCTTC | CAINPGQGALNEQFF
TRBJ2-1 | - | TRBV20-1 | TRBD2 | TGCAGTGCACGGCCACTAGCGGAATACAATGAGCAGTTCTTC | CSARPLAEYNEQFF
TRBJ1-1 | few | TRBV6-6 | TRBD1 | TGTGCCAGCAGTTACCCGTACAGGGGGGACACTGAAGCTTTCTTT | CASSYPYRGDTEAFF
TRBJ2-5 | few | TRBV14 | - | TGTGCCAGCAGCCAAGACTTAGCGATGGGCAGGACCCAGTACTTC | CASSQDLAMGRTQYF
TRBJ2-7 | - | TRBV29-1 | - | TGCAGCGTCCCGGAGGGGGGGAGCGAGCAGTACTTC | CSVPEGGSEQYF
TRBJ2-3 | many | TRBV7-2 | - | TGTGCCAGCAGCAAGAGTACGAAACACGCTGATACGCAGTATTTT | CASSKSTKHADTQYF
TRBJ2-4 | - | TRBV28 | - | TGTGCCAGCACGGACATCAACATTCAGTACTTC | CASTDINIQYF
TRBJ2-6 | few | TRBV3-1 | - | TGTGCCAGCAGCCAAGAAGGGGGAGGAGTCTCTGGGGCCAACGTCCTGACTTTC | CASSQEGGGVSGANVLTF
TRBJ2-7 | many | TRBV27 | - | TGTGCCAGCAGTTTATCCTTATTATACGAGCAGTACTTC | CASSLSLLYEQYF
TRBJ2-1 | - | TRBV24-1 | - | TGTGCCACCAGTGATGGGACCGTGGTCAACAATGAGCAGCTCTTC | CATSDGTVVNNEQLF
TRBJ1-5 | - | TRBV27 | - | TGTGCCAGCAGTTCACAGGTTAGCAATCAGCCCCAGCATTTT | CASSSQVSNQPQHF
TRBJ1-4 | - | TRBV30 | - | TGTGCCTGGAGTGCCGGGGATCGGCATGAAAAACTGTTTTTT | CAWSAGDRHEKLFF
TRBJ2-1 | few | TRBV7-9 | TRBD2 | TGTGCCAGCACCTCCCCCCTGCCTAGCGGGTCGCCAAGCTCCTACAATGAGCAGTTCTTC | CASTSPLPSGSPSSYNEQFF
TRBJ2-2 | few | TRBV29-1 | - | TGCAGCGTGGACCCGGCAGGGGATAACACCGGGGAGCTGTTTTTT | CSVDPAGDNTGELFF
TRBJ2-5 | - | TRBV28 | TRBD2 | TGTGCCAGCAGTTTAACGGGACTAGCGGGGTGGGGGATGGAGACCCAGTACTTC | CASSLTGLAGWGMETQYF